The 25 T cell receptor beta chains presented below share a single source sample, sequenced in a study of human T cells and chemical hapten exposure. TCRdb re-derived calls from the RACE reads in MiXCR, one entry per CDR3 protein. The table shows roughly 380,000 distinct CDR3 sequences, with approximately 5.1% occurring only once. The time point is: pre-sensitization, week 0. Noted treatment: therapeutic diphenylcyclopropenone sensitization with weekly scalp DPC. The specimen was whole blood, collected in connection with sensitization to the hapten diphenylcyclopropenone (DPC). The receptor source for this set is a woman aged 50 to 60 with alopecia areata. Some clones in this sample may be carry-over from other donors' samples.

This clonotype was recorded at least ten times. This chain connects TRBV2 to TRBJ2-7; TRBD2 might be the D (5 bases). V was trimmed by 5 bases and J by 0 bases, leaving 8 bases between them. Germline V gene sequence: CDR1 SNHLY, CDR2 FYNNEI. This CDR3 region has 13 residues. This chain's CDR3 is CASSPADSYEQYF. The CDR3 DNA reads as TGTGCCAGCAGTCCAGCGGACTCCTACGAGCAGTACTTC.

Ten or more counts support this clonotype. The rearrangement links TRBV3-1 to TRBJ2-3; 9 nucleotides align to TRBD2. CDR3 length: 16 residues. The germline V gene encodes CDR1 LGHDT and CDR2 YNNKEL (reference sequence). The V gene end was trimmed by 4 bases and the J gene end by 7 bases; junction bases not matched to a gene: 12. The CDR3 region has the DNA TGTGCCAGCAGCCTCCACCGAGGACTAGCGATCAATACGCAGTATTTT. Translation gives CASSLHRGLAINTQYF.

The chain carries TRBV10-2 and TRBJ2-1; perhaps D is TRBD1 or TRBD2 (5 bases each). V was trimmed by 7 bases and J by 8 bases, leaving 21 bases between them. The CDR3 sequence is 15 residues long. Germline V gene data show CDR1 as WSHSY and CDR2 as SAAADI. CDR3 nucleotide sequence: TGCGCCAGCACCCTACGGCCAGGGACGGTAGATGAGCAGTTCTTC. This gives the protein CASTLRPGTVDEQFF.

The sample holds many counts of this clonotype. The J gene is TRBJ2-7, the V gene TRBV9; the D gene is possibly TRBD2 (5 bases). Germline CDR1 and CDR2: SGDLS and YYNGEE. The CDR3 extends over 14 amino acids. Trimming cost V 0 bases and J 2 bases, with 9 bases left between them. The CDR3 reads CASSVEASPYEQYF. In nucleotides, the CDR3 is TGTGCCAGCAGCGTAGAGGCTAGCCCCTACGAGCAGTACTTC.

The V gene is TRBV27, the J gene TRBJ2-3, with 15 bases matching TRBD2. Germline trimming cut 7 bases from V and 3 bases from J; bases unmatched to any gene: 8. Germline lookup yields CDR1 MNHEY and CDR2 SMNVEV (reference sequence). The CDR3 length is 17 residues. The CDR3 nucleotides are TGTGCCAGCACCGCAGGACTAGCGGGGGGGCTAACAGATACGCAGTATTTT. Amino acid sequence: CASTAGLAGGLTDTQYF.

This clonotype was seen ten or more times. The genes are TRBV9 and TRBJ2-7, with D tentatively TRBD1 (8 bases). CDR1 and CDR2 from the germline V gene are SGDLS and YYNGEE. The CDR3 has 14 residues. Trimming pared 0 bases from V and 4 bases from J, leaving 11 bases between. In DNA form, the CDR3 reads TGTGCCAGCAGCGTAGAACAGGGGGGGTACGAGCAGTACTTC. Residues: CASSVEQGGYEQYF.

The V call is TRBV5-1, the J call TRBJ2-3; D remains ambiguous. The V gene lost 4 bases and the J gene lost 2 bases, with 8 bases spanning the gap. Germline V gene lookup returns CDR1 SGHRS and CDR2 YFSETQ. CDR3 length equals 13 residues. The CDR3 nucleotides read TGCGCCAGCAGCGCCCGGGCCACAGATACGCAGTATTTT. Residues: CASSARATDTQYF.

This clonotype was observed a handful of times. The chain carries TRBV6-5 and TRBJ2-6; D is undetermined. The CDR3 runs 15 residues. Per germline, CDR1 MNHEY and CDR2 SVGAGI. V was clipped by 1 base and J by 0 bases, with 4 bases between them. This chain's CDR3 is CASSYWVSGANVLTF. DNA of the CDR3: TGTGCCAGCAGTTACTGGGTCTCTGGGGCCAACGTCCTGACTTTC.

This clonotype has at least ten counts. The CDR3 loop reads CASSDQSDTQYF. The CDR3 nucleotides read TGTGCCAGCAGTGACCAGTCAGATACGCAGTATTTT. The rearrangement links TRBV6-6 to TRBJ2-3; D ambiguous. This CDR3 is 12 amino acids long. The germline V and J ends were trimmed by 5 bases and 4 bases, with 7 bases remaining between them. The germline gives CDR1 MNHNY, CDR2 SVGAGI (reference sequence).

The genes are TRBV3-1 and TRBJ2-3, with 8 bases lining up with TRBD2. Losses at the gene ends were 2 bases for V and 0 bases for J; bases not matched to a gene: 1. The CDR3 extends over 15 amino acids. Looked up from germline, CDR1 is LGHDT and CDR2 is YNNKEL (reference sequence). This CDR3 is CASSQRGGSTDTQYF. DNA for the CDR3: TGTGCCAGCAGCCAACGGGGGGGTAGCACAGATACGCAGTATTTT.

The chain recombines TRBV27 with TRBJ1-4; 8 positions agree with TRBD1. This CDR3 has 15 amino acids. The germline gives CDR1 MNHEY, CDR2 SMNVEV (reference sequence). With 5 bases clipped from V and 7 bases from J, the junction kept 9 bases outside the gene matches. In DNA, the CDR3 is TGTGCCAGCAGTCTACAGGGGGGATGGACTGAAAAACTGTTTTTT. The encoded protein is CASSLQGGWTEKLFF.

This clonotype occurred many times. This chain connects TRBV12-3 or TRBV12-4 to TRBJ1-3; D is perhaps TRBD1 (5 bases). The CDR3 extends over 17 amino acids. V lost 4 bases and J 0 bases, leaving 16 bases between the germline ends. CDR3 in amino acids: CASSSRGLLSSGNTIYF. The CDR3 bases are TGTGCCAGCAGTTCAAGGGGACTGCTGAGCTCTGGAAACACCATATATTTT.

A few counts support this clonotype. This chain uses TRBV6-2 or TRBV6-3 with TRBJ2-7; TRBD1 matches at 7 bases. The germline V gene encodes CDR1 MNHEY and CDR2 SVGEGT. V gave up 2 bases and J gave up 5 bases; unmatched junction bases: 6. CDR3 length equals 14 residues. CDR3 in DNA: TGTGCCAGCAGTTACGGGCAGGGGGTGAACGAGCAGTACTTC. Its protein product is CASSYGQGVNEQYF.

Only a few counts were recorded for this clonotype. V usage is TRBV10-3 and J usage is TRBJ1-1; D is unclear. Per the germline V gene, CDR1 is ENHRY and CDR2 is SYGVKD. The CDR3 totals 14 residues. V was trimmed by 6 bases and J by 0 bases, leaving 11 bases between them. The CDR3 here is CAIRAAQMNTEAFF. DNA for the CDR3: TGTGCCATCAGGGCAGCCCAAATGAACACTGAAGCTTTCTTT.

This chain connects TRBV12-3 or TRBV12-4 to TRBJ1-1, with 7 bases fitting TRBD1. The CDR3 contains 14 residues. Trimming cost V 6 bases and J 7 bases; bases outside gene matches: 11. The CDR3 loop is CASSSGGTVNEAFF. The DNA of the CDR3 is TGTGCCAGCAGCTCTGGTGGGACAGTGAATGAAGCTTTCTTT.

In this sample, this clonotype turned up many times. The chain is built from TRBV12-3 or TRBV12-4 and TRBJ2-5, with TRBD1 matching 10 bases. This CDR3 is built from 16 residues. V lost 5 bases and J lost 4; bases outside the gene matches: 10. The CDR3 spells CASSPAGQGPGETQYF. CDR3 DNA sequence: TGTGCCAGCAGTCCAGCGGGACAGGGGCCCGGAGAGACCCAGTACTTC.

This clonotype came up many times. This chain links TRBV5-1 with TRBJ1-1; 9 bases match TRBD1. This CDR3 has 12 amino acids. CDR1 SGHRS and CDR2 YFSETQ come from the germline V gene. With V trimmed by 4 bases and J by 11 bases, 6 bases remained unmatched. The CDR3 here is CASSAQGAFAFF. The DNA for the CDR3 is TGCGCCAGCAGCGCACAGGGGGCCTTTGCTTTCTTT.

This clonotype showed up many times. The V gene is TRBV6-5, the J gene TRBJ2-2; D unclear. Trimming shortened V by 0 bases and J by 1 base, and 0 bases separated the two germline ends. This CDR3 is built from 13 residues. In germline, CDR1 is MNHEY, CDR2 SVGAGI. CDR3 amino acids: CASSYSNTGELFF. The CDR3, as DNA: TGTGCCAGCAGTTACTCGAACACCGGGGAGCTGTTTTTT.

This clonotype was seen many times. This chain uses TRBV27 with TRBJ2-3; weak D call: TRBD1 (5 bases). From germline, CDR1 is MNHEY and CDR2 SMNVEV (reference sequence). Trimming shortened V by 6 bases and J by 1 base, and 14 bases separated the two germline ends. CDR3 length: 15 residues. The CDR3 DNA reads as TGTGCCAGCAGACCCTTGCAGGGCGGCACAGATACGCAGTATTTT. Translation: CASRPLQGGTDTQYF.

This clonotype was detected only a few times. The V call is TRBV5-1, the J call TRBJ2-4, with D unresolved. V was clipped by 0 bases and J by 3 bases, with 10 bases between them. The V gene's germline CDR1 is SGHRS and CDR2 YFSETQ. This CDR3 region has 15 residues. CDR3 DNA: TGCGCCAGCAGCTTGGAGGCCGTTGGCAAAAACATTCAGTACTTC. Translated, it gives CASSLEAVGKNIQYF.

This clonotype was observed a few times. This CDR3 reads CAISEPGPSNQPQHF. CDR3 coding DNA: TGTGCCATCAGTGAGCCGGGACCGAGCAATCAGCCCCAGCATTTT. V usage is TRBV10-3 and J usage is TRBJ1-5, with D possibly matching TRBD1 (5 bases). Germline V gene data show CDR1 as ENHRY and CDR2 as SYGVKD. The CDR3 is made up of 15 amino acids. The V gene lost 2 bases and the J gene lost 1 base, with 9 bases spanning the gap.

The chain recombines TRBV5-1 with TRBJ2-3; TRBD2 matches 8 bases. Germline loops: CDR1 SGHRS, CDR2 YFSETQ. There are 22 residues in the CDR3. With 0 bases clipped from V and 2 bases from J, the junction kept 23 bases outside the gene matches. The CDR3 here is CASSLVGREEKREGRYTDTQYF. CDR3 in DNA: TGCGCCAGCAGCTTGGTGGGCAGGGAGGAAAAACGGGAGGGCCGGTACACAGATACGCAGTATTTT.

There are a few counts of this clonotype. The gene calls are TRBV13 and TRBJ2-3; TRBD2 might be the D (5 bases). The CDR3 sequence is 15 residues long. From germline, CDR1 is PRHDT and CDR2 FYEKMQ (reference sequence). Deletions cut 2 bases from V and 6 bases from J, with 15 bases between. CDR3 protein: CASSLMDFTIDTQYF. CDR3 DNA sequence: TGTGCCAGCAGCTTAATGGACTTCACTATTGATACGCAGTATTTT.

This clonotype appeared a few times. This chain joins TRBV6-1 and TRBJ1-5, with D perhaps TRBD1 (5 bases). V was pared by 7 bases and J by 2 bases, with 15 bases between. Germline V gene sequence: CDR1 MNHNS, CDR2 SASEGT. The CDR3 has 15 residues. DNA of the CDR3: TGTGCCAGCACCCGGGACGGGGGAGGCAATCAGCCCCAGCATTTT. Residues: CASTRDGGGNQPQHF.

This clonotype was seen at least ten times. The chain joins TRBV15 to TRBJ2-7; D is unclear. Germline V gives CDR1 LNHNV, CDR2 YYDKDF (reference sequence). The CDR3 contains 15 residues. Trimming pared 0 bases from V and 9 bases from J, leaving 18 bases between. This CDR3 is CATSRDRDFNVGQYF. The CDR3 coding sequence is TGTGCCACCAGCAGAGATCGCGACTTTAATGTGGGGCAGTACTTC.